This record covers a single T cell receptor (beta chain). It lacks a known antigen. Base quality data are lacking; no much larger clone is found one base away. TCRbeta CDR3 regions were amplified from genomic DNA using the immunoSEQ Assay, a bias-controlled multiplex PCR. The source study handled its data this way. Nucleated cell counts per sample were estimated from amplification of reference gene primers within the assay. To quantify the absolute abundance of each unique TCRbeta CDR3 rearrangement, sequence reads were collapsed and filtered. Productive Simpson clonality was computed per sample as the square root of Simpson's diversity index over productive rearrangements. The clones in this table, taken by TCRdb from immuneACCESS, are in-frame only. Not every clone is retained; where verified, under half of the shortfall comes from an unresolved V gene, and the cause of the rest is unknown. V, J and clone size were drawn from that table, and D and trimming were deduced from the DNA. The sample yields almost 200,000 clones; roughly nine tenths were counted once. The ten largest clones add up to 0.6% to 1% of the sample.

Whole blood was collected in K2EDTA tubes by collaborating institutions according to the institutions' own protocols. For TCRbeta analysis, collaborator samples were shipped as frozen whole blood, as isolated PBMCs, or as DNA extracted from either sample type. CDR1 and CDR2, looked up from the germline V gene (reference sequence), are SGHNT and YYREEE. V was cut back by 4 bases and J by 5 bases, leaving a gap of 12 bases between them. The CDR3 spans 14 residues, from the cysteine through the phenylalanine. The DNA shown is the 42-base CDR3, in frame from base 1. This entry comes from a study of blood T cell repertoires in COVID-19 (dated by TCRdb to the early 2020s). About the full investigation: Samples from collaborators originated in the United States, Italy and Spain and spanned both the acute and convalescent phases of COVID-19. The material from the prospective study consisted of cDNA or gDNA derived from T cells, B-cell-depleted T cells, or PBMCs. Subjects who had been exposed to COVID-19, were actively infected with it, or had recovered from it provided the deeply sampled blood TCRbeta repertoires that made up the dataset. The repertoires were released in a freely available public database intended as a resource for research on the immune response to SARS-CoV-2. Samples were obtained from the ongoing ImmuneRACE study (first 160 participants) and from 1,254 subjects provided by 6 global collaborators. The sample metadata nearly always contained a de-identified subject ID, COVID-19 status, age in years and sex. Where HLA class I and class II types were available, the types were taken from metadata supplied by the sample provider, not from assay-based typing. What the work shows at the level of the full study, not this receptor alone: How much clinical and demographic metadata was included differed by source and by participant, and the metadata was provided uncurated.

This clonotype was sampled from a woman in her 70s with acute or convalescent COVID-19. The rearrangement joined TRBV5-4 to TRBJ2-2, with a weak D call of TRBD1 (6 bases match). The sample taken for sequencing was peripheral blood. The CDR3 protein: CASSRLGQTGELFF. The nucleotide sequence is TGTGCCAGCAGCCGTCTCGGACAGACCGGGGAGCTGTTTTTT.